One sample yielded the 19 T cell receptor beta chains listed below, sequenced in a study of technical replicates of blood from several donors. The data were produced by immunoSEQ multiplex PCR, yet TCRdb's version contains in-frame clones alone and is incomplete. This sample has under 90,000 clones, with 85% to 95% found just once. The sample comprised T cells isolated from PBMCs. All receptors derive from a human donor in good health.

In nucleotides, the CDR3 is TGCAGCGTTGTGATCAGCTCCTACAATGAGCAGTTCTTC. Amino acid sequence: CSVVISSYNEQFF. The chain carries TRBV29-1 and TRBJ2-1; no definite D call. Germline V gene data show CDR1 as SQVTM and CDR2 as ANQGSEA. V shed 4 bases and J shed 0 bases, with 7 bases lying between them. The CDR3 runs 13 residues.

This clone appeared a single time. The J gene is TRBJ1-5, the V gene TRBV5-6; D remains unclear. Germline loops: CDR1 SGHDT, CDR2 YYEEEE. The CDR3 spans 14 residues. V lost 0 bases and J lost 3, with 7 bases in between. The CDR3 here is CASSLVAVNQPQHF. As DNA, the CDR3 is TGTGCCAGCAGCTTGGTTGCAGTCAATCAGCCCCAGCATTTT.

The chain combines TRBV27 with TRBJ2-3; tentatively, D is TRBD1 (5 bases). The V end was cut by 5 bases, the J end by 1 base, with 7 bases between. Germline lookup yields CDR1 MNHEY and CDR2 SMNVEV (reference sequence). The CDR3 is 13 amino acids. The DNA for the CDR3 is TGTGCCAGCAGTGCGACAGGCACAGATACGCAGTATTTT. The encoded protein is CASSATGTDTQYF.

The chain carries TRBV6-5 and TRBJ2-7, with unresolved D. The germline V and J ends were trimmed by 2 bases and 5 bases, with 13 bases remaining between them. This CDR3 has 14 amino acids. CDR1 and CDR2 from the germline V gene are MNHEY and SVGAGI. CDR3: CASSYGSGGHEQYF. CDR3 nucleotides: TGTGCCAGCAGTTACGGGTCCGGCGGCCACGAGCAGTACTTC.

A word on this clone: Its ends do not fully match the called genes, so a read error is possible. The chain employs TRBV30 and TRBJ2-3; TRBD2 matches at 9 bases. This CDR3 has 14 residues. Germline values: CDR1 GTSNPN, CDR2 SVGIG (reference sequence). CDR3 region: CAWSPKGLADTQYF. CDR3 nucleotides: TGTGCCTGGAGCCCCAAGGGACTAGCAGACACGCAGTATTTT.

The CDR3 sequence is CASSARRESYEQYF. Written as DNA, the CDR3 is TGCGCCAGCAGCGCCCGGCGGGAGTCTTACGAGCAGTACTTC. The genes are TRBV4-1 and TRBJ2-7, with 7 bases identical to TRBD2. Germline CDR1 and CDR2: MGHRA and YSYEKL. The trim removed 5 bases at V and 4 bases at J, leaving 8 bases unmatched. The CDR3 is 14 residues long.

The V gene is TRBV7-3, the J gene TRBJ1-2, with D perhaps matching TRBD1 (6 bases). Germline loops: CDR1 SGHTA, CDR2 FQGTGA. The CDR3 has 17 residues. V shed 1 base and J shed 8 bases, with 23 bases lying between them. The CDR3 is CASSLIGGSRRTEGYTF. CDR3 in DNA: TGTGCCAGCAGCTTAATCGGGGGGTCAAGGAGGACAGAAGGCTACACCTTC.

The genes are TRBV29-1 and TRBJ2-7; 10 positions agree with TRBD2. The V segment lost 7 bases and the J segment 6 bases; nucleotides outside the gene matches: 15. CDR1 is SQVTM, CDR2 ANQGSEA, per germline. This CDR3 comprises 15 residues. The CDR3 region has the DNA TGCAGCGCAGGGGACCCAGCGGGAGGGCCACGCGAGCAGTACTTC. Protein sequence: CSAGDPAGGPREQYF.

The sample holds a few counts of this clone. The rearrangement joins TRBV23-1 to TRBJ2-5, with 7 bases matching TRBD2. TRBV23-1 counts as an open reading frame of uncertain function. CDR3 size: 16 residues. The V and J ends lost 0 bases and 7 bases, in that order; junction bases with no gene match: 11. The chain's CDR3 is CASSQSSREGKGTQYF. The CDR3 DNA reads as TGCGCCAGCAGTCAATCTTCGAGGGAGGGGAAAGGGACCCAGTACTTC.

This rearrangement joins TRBV7-3 to TRBJ1-2; D is possibly TRBD1 (6 bases). Germline lookup yields CDR1 SGHTA and CDR2 FQGTGA. The V end lost 4 bases, the J end lost 8 bases, and 17 bases lay between the germline ends. The CDR3 is 14 amino acids. The CDR3 DNA is TGTGCCAGCAGCTCTGGGAGGGGGGGCGAGGGCTACACCTTC. Translated: CASSSGRGGEGYTF.

V is TRBV13 and J is TRBJ2-7, with D maybe TRBD2 (5 bases). CDR1 is PRHDT, CDR2 FYEKMQ, per germline (reference sequence). The CDR3 is 14 amino acids. The V gene lost 6 bases and the J gene lost 2 bases, with 14 bases spanning the gap. The CDR3 protein is CASRNREGTYEQYF. The CDR3 DNA reads TGTGCCAGCAGAAACCGGGAAGGTACCTACGAGCAGTACTTC.

This clone has a handful of counts. This chain uses TRBV29-1 with TRBJ1-1; D might be TRBD1 (5 bases). The germline V gene encodes CDR1 SQVTM and CDR2 ANQGSEA. The V and J ends lost 6 bases and 0 bases respectively, with 17 bases between them. This CDR3 has 15 residues. CDR3: CSVTSGWGMNTEAFF. The DNA of the CDR3 is TGCAGCGTCACGTCAGGGTGGGGAATGAACACTGAAGCTTTCTTT. The whole variable domain, filled in from reference TRBV29-1 and TRBJ1-1, reads SAVISQKPSRDICQRGTSLTIQCQVDSQVTMMFWYRQQPGQSLTLIATANQGSEATYESGFVIDKFPISRPNLTFSTLTVSNMSPEDSSIYLCSVTSGWGMNTEAFFGQGTRLTVV.

The sample holds one count of this clone. The V and J genes are TRBV5-6 and TRBJ2-7, with D possibly being TRBD1 (5 bases). V lost 1 base and J 6 bases, leaving 26 bases between the germline ends. CDR3 length: 18 residues. Looked up from germline, CDR1 is SGHDT and CDR2 is YYEEEE. This chain's CDR3 is CASSLSRVSPEPAGEQYF. CDR3 sequence (DNA): TGTGCCAGCAGCTTGTCCAGGGTAAGCCCTGAGCCAGCCGGCGAGCAGTACTTC.

The chain carries TRBV5-1 and TRBJ2-7; no clear D. The germline CDR1 and CDR2 sequences are SGHRS and YFSETQ. The CDR3 has 14 amino acids. V was clipped by 0 bases and J by 3 bases, with 10 bases between them. CDR3 nucleotide sequence: TGCGCCAGCAGCTTGGGGCAGGCAGACTACGAGCAGTACTTC. Encoded protein: CASSLGQADYEQYF.

The chain couples TRBV6-5 to TRBJ2-1; 13 bases agree with TRBD2. The CDR3 extends over 12 amino acids. Germline lookup yields CDR1 MNHEY and CDR2 SVGAGI. The ends lost 4 bases at V and 15 bases at J; junction bases unmatched: 3. CDR3 nucleotide sequence: TGTGCCAGCAGTTCAACTAGCGGGAGGGGGTTCTTC. Protein: CASSSTSGRGFF.

The chain links TRBV19 to TRBJ1-1; D unresolved. The CDR3 contains 17 residues. CDR1 is LNHDA, CDR2 SQIVND, per germline (reference sequence). With 2 bases removed from V and 1 base from J, the gap between germline ends came to 17 bases. The CDR3: CASSITPGYLGNTEAFF. The CDR3 nucleotides read TGTGCCAGTAGTATAACCCCGGGTTATTTGGGGAACACTGAAGCTTTCTTT.

This chain links TRBV2 with TRBJ2-3; D perhaps matches TRBD2 (5 bases). Germline CDR1 reads SNHLY; CDR2 reads FYNNEI. The CDR3 runs 16 residues. V was shortened by 7 bases and J by 5 bases, with 22 bases between the two germline ends. The CDR3 nucleotides are TGTGCCAGCACTTCGCCGGGATCCACACATCGAGATACGCAGTATTTT. Encoded protein: CASTSPGSTHRDTQYF.

This sequence joins TRBV27 and TRBJ2-7; maybe TRBD1 (6 bases). The CDR3 loop spans 14 amino acids. The germline V gene encodes CDR1 MNHEY and CDR2 SMNVEV (reference sequence). The ends were cut back, 3 bases at V and 5 bases at J, with 14 bases in the middle. In DNA form, the CDR3 reads TGTGCCAGCAGTTTTTCAGGGGTTAGTAACGAGCAGTACTTC. This encodes CASSFSGVSNEQYF.

The rearrangement uses TRBV4-1 and TRBJ1-4, with a possible D match to TRBD1 (6 bases). The CDR3 covers 15 residues. Trimming pared 4 bases from V and 2 bases from J, leaving 11 bases between. In germline, CDR1 is MGHRA, CDR2 YSYEKL. This chain's CDR3 is CASSPPTGTNEKLFF. In nucleotides, the CDR3 is TGCGCCAGCAGCCCACCGACAGGTACTAATGAAAAACTGTTTTTT.